The following is a TCR beta chain sequence with its context. The antigen remains undetermined. These data come from a study of beta chain features in type 1 diabetes. The study, taken as a whole, reports: Among type 1 diabetes patients, VDJ junctions had fewer insertions and more deletions.

The authors reverse transcribed all of the isolated RNA, so sequencing captured expressed TCRB transcripts. The method was immunoSEQ multiplex PCR; TCRdb's version includes in-frame clones alone and lacks a portion of them. The data contain a few hundred thousand clones, around 28% of them seen just once; the ten biggest clones take up about 0.06%. The CDR3 has 12 amino acids. Trimming stripped 6 bases from V and 5 bases from J, with 10 bases between. Germline V gives CDR1 MNHNY, CDR2 SVGAGI (reference sequence). Sequencing was done on a sample of naive CD4+ T cells from blood. V is TRBV6-6 and J is TRBJ2-5; a possible D gene is TRBD1 (5 bases). The clonotype was recovered from a man younger than 35 in good health. The CDR3 sequence is CASSWGVETQYF. The CDR3, as DNA: TGTGCCAGCAGCTGGGGCGTCGAGACCCAGTACTTC.